Here is one T cell receptor (beta chain) with its context. The record originates from a study of control samples from healthy donors and cancer patients. The protocol was immunoSEQ multiplex PCR, while the TCRdb copy is restricted to in-frame clones and leaves out a portion. The sample shows 75,000 to 100,000 clones, approximately 89% of them seen only once. Germline lookup yields CDR1 MGHRA and CDR2 YSYEKL. There are 18 residues in the CDR3. V lost 3 bases and J lost 3; bases outside the gene matches: 16. This chain links TRBV4-1 with TRBJ1-2, with TRBD1 identical over 7 bases. Sequenced material: blood. This TCR derives from a man aged 45-65 years in good health. CDR3 bases: TGCGCCAGCAGCCAGGGGAGGGGGCGGACAGGACTCCACTATGGCTACACCTTC. This sequence encodes CASSQGRGRTGLHYGYTF.